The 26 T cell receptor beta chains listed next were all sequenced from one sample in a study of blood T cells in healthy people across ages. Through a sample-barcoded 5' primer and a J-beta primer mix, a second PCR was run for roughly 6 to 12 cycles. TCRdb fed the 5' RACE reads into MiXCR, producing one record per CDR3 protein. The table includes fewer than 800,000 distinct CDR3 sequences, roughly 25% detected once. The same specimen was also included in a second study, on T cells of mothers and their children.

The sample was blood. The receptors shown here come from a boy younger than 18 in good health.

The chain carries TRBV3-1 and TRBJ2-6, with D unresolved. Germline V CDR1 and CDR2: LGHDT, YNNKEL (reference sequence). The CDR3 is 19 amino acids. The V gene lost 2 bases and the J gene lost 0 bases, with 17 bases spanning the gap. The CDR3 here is CASSQHWNGLSSGANVLTF. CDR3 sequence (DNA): TGTGCCAGCAGCCAACACTGGAATGGATTAAGCTCTGGGGCCAACGTCCTGACTTTC. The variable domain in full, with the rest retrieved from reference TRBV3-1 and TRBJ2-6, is DTAVSQTPKYLVTQMGNDKSIKCEQNLGHDTMYWYKQDSKKFLKIMFSYNNKELIINETVPNRFSPKSPDKAHLNLHINSLELGDSAVYFCASSQHWNGLSSGANVLTFGAGSRLTVL.

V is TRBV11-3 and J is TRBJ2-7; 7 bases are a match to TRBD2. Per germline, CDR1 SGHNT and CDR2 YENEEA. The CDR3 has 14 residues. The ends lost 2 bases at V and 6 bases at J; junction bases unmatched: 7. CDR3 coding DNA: TGTGCCAGCAGCTTATCGACTAGCCGCGGCGAGCAGTACTTC. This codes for CASSLSTSRGEQYF.

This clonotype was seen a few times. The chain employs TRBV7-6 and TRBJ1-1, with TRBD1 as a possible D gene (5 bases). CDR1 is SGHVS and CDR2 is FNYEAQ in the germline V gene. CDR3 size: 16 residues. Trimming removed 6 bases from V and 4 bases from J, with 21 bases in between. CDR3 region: CASSLRRGGGFTEAFF. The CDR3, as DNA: TGTGCCAGCAGTTTAAGGCGGGGCGGTGGGTTCACTGAAGCTTTCTTT.

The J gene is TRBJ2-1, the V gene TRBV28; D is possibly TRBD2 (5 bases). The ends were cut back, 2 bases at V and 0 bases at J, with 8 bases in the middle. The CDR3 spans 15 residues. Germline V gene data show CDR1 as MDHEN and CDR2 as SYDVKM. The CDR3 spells CASSLAGHSYNEQFF. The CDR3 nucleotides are TGTGCCAGCAGTTTAGCGGGTCACTCCTACAATGAGCAGTTCTTC.

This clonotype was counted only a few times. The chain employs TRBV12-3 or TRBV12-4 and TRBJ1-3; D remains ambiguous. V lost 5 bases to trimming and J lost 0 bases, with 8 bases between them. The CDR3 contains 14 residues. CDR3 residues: CASSARISGNTIYF. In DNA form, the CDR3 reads TGTGCCAGCAGTGCGCGGATCTCTGGAAACACCATATATTTT.

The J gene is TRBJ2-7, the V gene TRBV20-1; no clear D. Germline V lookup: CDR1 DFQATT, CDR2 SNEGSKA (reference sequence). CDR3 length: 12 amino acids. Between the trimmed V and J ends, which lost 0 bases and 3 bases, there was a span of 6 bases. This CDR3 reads CSARDRNYEQYF. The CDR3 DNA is TGCAGTGCTAGAGATAGAAACTACGAGCAGTACTTC.

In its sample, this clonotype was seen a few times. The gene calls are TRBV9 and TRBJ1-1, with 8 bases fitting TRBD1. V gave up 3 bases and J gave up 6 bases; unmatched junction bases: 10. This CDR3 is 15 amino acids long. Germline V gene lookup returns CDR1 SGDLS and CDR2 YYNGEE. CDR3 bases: TGTGCCAGCAGCGCCGCAGGGGGCGGAAGGTCTGAAGCTTTCTTT. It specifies CASSAAGGGRSEAFF.

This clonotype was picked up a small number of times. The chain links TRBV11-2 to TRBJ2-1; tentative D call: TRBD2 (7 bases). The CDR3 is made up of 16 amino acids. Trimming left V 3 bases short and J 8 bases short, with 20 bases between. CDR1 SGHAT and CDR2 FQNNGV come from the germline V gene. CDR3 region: CASSLGGRGPEDEQFF. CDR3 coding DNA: TGTGCCAGCAGCTTGGGTGGGCGGGGGCCTGAAGATGAGCAGTTCTTC.

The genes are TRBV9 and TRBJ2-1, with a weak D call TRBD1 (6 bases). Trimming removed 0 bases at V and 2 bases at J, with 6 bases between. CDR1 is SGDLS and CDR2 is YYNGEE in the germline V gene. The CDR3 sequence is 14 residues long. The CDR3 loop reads CASSVGQAYNEQFF. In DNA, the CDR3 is TGTGCCAGCAGCGTAGGACAGGCCTACAATGAGCAGTTCTTC.

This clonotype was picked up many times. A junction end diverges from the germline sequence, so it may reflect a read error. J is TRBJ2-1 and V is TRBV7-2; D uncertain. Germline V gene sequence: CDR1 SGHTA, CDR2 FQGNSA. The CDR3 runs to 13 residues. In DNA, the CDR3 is TGTGCCAGCAGTTTAGTCCCTGGCAATGAGCAGTTCTTC. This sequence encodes CASSLVPGNEQFF.

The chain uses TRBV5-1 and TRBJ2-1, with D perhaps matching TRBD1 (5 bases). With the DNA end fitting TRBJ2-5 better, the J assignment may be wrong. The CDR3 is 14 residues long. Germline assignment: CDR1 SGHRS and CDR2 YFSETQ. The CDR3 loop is CASSLDAGSETQYF. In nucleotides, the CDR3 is TGCGCCAGCAGCTTGGATGCAGGGTCGGAGACCCAGTACTTC.

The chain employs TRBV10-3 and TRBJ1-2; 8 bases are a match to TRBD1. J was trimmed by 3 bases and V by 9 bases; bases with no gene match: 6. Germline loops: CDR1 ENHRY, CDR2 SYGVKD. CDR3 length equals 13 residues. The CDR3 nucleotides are TGTGCCATACAACAGGGGGAGGACTATGGCTACACCTTC. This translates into CAIQQGEDYGYTF.

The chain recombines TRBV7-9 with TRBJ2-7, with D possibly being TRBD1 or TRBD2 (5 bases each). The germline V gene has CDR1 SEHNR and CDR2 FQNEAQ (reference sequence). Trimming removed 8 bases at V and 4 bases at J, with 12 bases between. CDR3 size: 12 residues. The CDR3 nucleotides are TGTGCCAGCTGTAGGGACGGGTACGAGCAGTACTTC. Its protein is CASCRDGYEQYF.

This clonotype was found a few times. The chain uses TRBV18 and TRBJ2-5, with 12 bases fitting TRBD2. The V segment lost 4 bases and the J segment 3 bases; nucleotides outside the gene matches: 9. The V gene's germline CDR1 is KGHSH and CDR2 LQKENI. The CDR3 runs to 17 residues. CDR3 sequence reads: CASSLGTSGRREETQYF. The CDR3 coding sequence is TGTGCCAGCTCACTCGGGACTAGCGGGCGAAGGGAAGAGACCCAGTACTTC.

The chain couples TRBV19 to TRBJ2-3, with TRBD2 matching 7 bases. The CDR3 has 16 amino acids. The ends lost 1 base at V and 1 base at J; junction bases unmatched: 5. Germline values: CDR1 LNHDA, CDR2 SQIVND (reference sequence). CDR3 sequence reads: CASSIAQRGRTDTQYF. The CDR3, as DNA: TGTGCCAGTAGTATAGCTCAGCGGGGACGCACAGATACGCAGTATTTT.

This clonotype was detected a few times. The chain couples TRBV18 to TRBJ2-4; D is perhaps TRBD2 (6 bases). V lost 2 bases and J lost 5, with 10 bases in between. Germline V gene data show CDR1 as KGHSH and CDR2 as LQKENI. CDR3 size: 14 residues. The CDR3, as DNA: TGTGCCAGCTCACCATCACTAGCTCAAAACATTCAGTACTTC. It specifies CASSPSLAQNIQYF.

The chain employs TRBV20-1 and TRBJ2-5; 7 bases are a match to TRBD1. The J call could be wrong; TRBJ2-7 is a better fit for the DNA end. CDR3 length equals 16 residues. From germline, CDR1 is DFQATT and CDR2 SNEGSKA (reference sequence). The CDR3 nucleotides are TGCAGTGCAATAGAACTCCCGACAGGGAACCCCTACGAGCAGTACTTC. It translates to CSAIELPTGNPYEQYF.

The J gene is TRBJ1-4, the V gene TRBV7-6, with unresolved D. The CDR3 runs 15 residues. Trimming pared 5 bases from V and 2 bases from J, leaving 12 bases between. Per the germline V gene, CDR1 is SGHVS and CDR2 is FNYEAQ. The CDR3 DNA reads TGTGCCAGCAGCCCAAGCCCGCTGACTAATGAAAAACTGTTTTTT. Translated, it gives CASSPSPLTNEKLFF.

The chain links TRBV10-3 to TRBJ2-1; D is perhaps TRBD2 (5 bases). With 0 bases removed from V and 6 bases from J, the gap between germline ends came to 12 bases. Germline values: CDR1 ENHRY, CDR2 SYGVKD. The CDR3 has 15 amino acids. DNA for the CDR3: TGTGCCATCAGTGAGTCAACACTAGAAGGCAATGAGCAGTTCTTC. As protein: CAISESTLEGNEQFF.

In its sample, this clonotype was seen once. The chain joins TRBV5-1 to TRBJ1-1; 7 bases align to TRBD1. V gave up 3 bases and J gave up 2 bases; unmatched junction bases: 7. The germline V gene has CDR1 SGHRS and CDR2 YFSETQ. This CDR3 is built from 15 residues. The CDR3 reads CASSSREGGNTEAFF. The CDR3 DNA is TGCGCCAGCAGCTCCAGGGAAGGGGGCAACACTGAAGCTTTCTTT.

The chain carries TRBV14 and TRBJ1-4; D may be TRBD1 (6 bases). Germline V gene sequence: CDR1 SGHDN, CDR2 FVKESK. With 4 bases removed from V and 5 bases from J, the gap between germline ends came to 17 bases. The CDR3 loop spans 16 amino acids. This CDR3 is CASSLSPRTANEKLFF. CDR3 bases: TGTGCCAGCAGCCTTTCCCCCCGGACAGCGAATGAAAAACTGTTTTTT.

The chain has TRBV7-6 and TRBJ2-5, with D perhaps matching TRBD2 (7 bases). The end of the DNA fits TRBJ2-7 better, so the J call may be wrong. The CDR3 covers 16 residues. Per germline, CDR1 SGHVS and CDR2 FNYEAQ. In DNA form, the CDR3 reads TGTGCCAGCATTTCTGGGGGGGACACTTCTTGGGACGAGCAGTACTTC. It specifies CASISGGDTSWDEQYF.

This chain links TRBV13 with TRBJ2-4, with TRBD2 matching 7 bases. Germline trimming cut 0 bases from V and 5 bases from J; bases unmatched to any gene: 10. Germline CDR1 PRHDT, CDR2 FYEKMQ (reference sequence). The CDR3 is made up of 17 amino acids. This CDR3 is CASSLGRGEPDENIQYF. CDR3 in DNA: TGTGCCAGCAGCTTAGGCCGGGGGGAACCCGATGAAAACATTCAGTACTTC.

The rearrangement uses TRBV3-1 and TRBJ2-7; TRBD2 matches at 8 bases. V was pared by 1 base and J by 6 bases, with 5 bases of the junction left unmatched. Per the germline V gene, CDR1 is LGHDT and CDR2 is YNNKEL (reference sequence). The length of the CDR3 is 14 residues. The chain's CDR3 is CASSQVAGQGEQYF. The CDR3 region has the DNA TGTGCCAGCAGCCAAGTAGCGGGGCAGGGCGAGCAGTACTTC.

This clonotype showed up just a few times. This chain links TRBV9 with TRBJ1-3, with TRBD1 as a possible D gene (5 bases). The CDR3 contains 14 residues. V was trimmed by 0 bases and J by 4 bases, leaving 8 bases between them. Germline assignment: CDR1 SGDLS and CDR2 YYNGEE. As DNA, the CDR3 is TGTGCCAGCAGCGTAGGGACATTCGGAAACACCATATATTTT. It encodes CASSVGTFGNTIYF.

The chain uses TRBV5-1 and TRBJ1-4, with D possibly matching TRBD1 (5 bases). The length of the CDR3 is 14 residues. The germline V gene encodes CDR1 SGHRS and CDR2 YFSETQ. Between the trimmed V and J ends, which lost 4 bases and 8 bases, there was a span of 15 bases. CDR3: CASSPEGLVEKLFF. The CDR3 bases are TGCGCCAGCAGCCCCGAGGGGCTAGTCGAAAAACTGTTTTTT.